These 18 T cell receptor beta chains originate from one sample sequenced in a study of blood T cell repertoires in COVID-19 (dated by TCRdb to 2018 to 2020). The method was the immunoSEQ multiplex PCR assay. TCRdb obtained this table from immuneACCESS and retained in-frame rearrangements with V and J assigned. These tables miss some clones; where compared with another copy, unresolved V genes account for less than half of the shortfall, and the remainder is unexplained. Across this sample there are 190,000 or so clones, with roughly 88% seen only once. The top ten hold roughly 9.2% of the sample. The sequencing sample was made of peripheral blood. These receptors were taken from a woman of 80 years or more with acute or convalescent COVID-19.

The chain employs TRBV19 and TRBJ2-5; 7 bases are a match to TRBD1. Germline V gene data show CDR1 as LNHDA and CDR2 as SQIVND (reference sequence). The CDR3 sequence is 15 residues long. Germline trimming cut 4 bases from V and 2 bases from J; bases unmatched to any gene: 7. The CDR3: CASSRGTGVQETQYF. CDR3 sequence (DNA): TGTGCCAGTAGTAGGGGTACAGGGGTTCAAGAGACCCAGTACTTC.

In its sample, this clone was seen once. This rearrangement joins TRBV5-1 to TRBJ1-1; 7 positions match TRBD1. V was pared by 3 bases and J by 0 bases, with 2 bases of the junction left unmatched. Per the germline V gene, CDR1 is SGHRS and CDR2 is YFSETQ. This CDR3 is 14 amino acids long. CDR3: CASSWGQMNTEAFF. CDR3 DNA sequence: TGCGCCAGCAGCTGGGGACAGATGAACACTGAAGCTTTCTTT.

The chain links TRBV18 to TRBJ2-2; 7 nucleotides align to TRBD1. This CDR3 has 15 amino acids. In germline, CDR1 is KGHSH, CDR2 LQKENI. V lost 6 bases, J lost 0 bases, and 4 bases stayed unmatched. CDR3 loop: CASSLQGPNTGELFF. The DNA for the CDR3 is TGTGCCAGCTCGCTACAGGGGCCGAACACCGGGGAGCTGTTTTTT.

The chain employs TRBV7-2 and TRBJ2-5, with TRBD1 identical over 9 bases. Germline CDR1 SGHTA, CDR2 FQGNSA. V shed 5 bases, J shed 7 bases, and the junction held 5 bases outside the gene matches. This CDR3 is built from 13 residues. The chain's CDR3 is CASSPGQGTTQYF. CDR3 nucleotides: TGTGCCAGCAGCCCTGGACAGGGGACGACCCAGTACTTC.

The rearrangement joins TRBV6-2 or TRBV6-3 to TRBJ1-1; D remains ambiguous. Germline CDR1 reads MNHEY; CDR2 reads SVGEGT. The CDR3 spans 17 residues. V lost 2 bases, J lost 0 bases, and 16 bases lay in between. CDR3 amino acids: CASSYPPSGGMNTEAFF. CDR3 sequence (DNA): TGTGCCAGCAGTTACCCCCCCTCAGGAGGTATGAACACTGAAGCTTTCTTT.

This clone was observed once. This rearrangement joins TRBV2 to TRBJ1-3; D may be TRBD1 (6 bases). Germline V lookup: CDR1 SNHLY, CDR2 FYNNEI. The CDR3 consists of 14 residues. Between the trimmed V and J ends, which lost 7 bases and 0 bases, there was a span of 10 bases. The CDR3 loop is CASTADSSGNTIYF. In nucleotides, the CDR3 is TGTGCCAGCACCGCGGACAGCTCTGGAAACACCATATATTTT. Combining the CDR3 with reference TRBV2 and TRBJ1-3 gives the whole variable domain EPEVTQTPSHQVTQMGQEVILRCVPISNHLYFYWYRQILGQKVEFLVSFYNNEISEKSEIFDDQFSVERPDGSNFTLKIRSTKLEDSAMYFCASTADSSGNTIYFGEGSWLTVV.

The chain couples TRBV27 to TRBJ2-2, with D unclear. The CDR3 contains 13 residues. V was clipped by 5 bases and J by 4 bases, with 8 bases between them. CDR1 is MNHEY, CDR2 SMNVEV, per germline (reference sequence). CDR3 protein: CASSALLTGELFF. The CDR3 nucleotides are TGTGCCAGCAGTGCCCTACTCACCGGGGAGCTGTTTTTT.

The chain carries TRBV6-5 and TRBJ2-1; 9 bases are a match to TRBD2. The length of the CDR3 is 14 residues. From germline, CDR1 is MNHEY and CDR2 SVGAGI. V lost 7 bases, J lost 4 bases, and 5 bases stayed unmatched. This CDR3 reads CASKGSGSYNEQFF. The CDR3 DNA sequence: TGTGCCAGCAAGGGTAGCGGGAGTTACAATGAGCAGTTCTTC.

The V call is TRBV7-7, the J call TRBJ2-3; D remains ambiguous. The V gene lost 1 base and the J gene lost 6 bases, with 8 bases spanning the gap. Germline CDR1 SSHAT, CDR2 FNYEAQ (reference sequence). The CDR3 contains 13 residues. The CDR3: CASSLGPADTQYF. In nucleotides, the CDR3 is TGTGCCAGCAGCTTAGGGCCAGCGGATACGCAGTATTTT.

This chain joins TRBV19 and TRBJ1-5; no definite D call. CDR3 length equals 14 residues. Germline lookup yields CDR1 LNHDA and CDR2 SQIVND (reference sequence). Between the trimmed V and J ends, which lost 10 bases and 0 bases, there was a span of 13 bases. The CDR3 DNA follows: TGTGCCACCCGTGATATACTTAGCAATCAGCCCCAGCATTTT. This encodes CATRDILSNQPQHF.

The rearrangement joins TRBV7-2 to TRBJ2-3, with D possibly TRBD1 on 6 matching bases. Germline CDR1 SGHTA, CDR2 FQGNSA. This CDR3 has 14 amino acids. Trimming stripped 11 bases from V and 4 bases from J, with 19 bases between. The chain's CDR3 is CAGTWQGSADTQYF. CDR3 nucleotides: TGTGCCGGGACCTGGCAGGGGAGCGCAGATACGCAGTATTTT.

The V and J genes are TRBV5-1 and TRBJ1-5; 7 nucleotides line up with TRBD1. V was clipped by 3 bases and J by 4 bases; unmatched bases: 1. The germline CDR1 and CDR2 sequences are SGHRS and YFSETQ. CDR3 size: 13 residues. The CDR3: CASSSGQNQPQHF. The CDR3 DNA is TGCGCCAGCAGCTCGGGACAGAATCAGCCCCAGCATTTT.

CDR3 loop: CASSRTGSGNTIYF. In DNA form, the CDR3 reads TGTGCCAGCAGCCGGACAGGCTCTGGAAACACCATATATTTT. The chain uses TRBV6-5 and TRBJ1-3, with TRBD1 matching 7 bases. J lost 0 bases, V lost 6 bases, and 2 bases had no gene match. This CDR3 spans 14 amino acids. The germline V gene has CDR1 MNHEY and CDR2 SVGAGI.

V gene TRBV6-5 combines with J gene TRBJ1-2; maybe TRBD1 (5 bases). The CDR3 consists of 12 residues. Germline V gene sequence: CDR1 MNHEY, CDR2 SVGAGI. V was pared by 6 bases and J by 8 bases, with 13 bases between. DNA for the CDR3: TGTGCCAGCAGGGGGCCACCTGGGGGCTACACCTTC. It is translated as CASRGPPGGYTF.

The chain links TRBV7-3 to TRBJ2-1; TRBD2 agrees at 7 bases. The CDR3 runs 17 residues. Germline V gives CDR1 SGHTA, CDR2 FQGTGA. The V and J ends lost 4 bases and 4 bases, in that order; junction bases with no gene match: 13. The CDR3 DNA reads TGTGCCAGCAGCTCTATCTCGAGGCTAGCGGAATACAATGAGCAGTTCTTC. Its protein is CASSSISRLAEYNEQFF.

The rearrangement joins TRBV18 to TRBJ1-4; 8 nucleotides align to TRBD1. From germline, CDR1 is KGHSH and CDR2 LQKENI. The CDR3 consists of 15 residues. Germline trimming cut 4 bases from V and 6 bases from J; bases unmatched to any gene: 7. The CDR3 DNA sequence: TGTGCCAGCTCACTTTGGACAGGGAAAGATGAAAAACTGTTTTTT. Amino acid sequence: CASSLWTGKDEKLFF. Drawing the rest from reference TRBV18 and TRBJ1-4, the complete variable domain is NAGVMQNPRHLVRRRGQEARLRCSPMKGHSHVYWYRQLPEEGLKFMVYLQKENIIDESGMPKERFSAEFPKEGPSILRIQQVVRGDSAAYFCASSLWTGKDEKLFFGSGTQLSVL.

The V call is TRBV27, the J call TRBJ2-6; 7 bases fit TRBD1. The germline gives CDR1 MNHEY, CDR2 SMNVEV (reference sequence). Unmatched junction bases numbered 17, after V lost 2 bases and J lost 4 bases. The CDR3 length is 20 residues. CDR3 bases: TGTGCCAGCAGTTTAGTACAGGGGTCCTCTTCACGGGCGGGGGCCAACGTCCTGACTTTC. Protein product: CASSLVQGSSSRAGANVLTF.

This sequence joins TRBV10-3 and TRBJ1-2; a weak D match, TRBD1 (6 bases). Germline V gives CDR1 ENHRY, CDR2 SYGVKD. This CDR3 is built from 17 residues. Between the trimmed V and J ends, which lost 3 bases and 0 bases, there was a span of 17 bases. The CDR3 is CAISDPRVGATNYGYTF. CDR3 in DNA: TGTGCCATCAGTGACCCCCGCGTGGGGGCCACTAACTATGGCTACACCTTC.